Below are 6 T cell receptor beta chains sequenced from a single sample in a study of blood T cell repertoires in COVID-19. Sequencing used immunoSEQ multiplex PCR; TCRdb keeps in-frame clones, though not all of them. The profile shows nearly 250,000 clones, approximately 86% of them singletons. The sequenced sample consisted of peripheral blood. These receptors came from a woman aged 55-69 years who had recovered from COVID-19.

The rearrangement uses TRBV7-2 and TRBJ2-1; 12 bases align to TRBD2. This CDR3 is 17 amino acids long. Losses at the gene ends were 2 bases for V and 3 bases for J; bases not matched to a gene: 5. Germline CDR1 reads SGHTA; CDR2 reads FQGNSA. CDR3 amino acids: CASSLRPSGGVYNEQFF. DNA of the CDR3: TGTGCCAGCAGCTTAAGGCCTAGCGGGGGGGTCTACAATGAGCAGTTCTTC.

This clone appeared a single time. This rearrangement joins TRBV20-1 to TRBJ1-3; no definite D call. CDR3 length equals 14 residues. Germline lookup yields CDR1 DFQATT and CDR2 SNEGSKA (reference sequence). Trimming shortened V by 3 bases and J by 0 bases, and 9 bases separated the two germline ends. In DNA form, the CDR3 reads TGCAGTGCTAGTGGGCAAAACTCTGGAAACACCATATATTTT. It codes for CSASGQNSGNTIYF.

This chain uses TRBV6-5 with TRBJ1-2; 8 bases align to TRBD1. The CDR3 covers 12 residues. Germline loops: CDR1 MNHEY, CDR2 SVGAGI. Trimming at V came to 7 bases and at J to 7 bases, leaving 5 bases not matched to a gene. The CDR3 here is CASTRTGFGYTF. The CDR3 DNA sequence: TGTGCCAGCACCCGGACAGGGTTTGGCTACACCTTC.

The chain links TRBV6-5 to TRBJ1-6, with D possibly matching TRBD1 (6 bases). The germline CDR1 and CDR2 sequences are MNHEY and SVGAGI. Trimming took off 3 bases at V and 7 bases at J, with 13 bases between the two ends. CDR3 length: 15 amino acids. DNA for the CDR3: TGTGCCAGCAGTTATGGAAAGGGGGTAAATTCACCCCTCCACTTT. This gives the protein CASSYGKGVNSPLHF.

The chain recombines TRBV6-6 with TRBJ2-7, with 8 bases identical to TRBD2. The CDR3 is 15 amino acids. CDR1 and CDR2 (germline): MNHNY, SVGAGI (reference sequence). Trimming took 6 bases from V and 0 from J; bases not matched to a gene: 7. The CDR3 spells CASSSTGTSSYEQYF. The CDR3 nucleotides are TGTGCCAGCAGCAGTACCGGGACTAGCTCCTACGAGCAGTACTTC.

The rearrangement uses TRBV6-5 and TRBJ1-5, with TRBD1 matching 10 bases. The V and J ends lost 6 bases and 7 bases, in that order; junction bases with no gene match: 6. This CDR3 spans 14 amino acids. Germline CDR1 MNHEY, CDR2 SVGAGI. The CDR3: CASSRGQGGQPQHF. DNA for the CDR3: TGTGCCAGCAGCCGCGGACAGGGGGGCCAGCCCCAGCATTTT.